Each of the 6 T cell receptor beta chains below was sequenced from the same sample in a study of T cell repertoires in cytomegalovirus infection. Which antigens these TCRs recognize remains unknown. TCRdb recomputed calls from the reads with MiXCR, one row per CDR3 protein. The sample lists 70,000 to 85,000 distinct CDR3 sequences, roughly 37% occurring once. The sequences come from CD8+ T cells from cultured PBMCs, collected from culture after CMV antigen stimulation. These receptors all come from a human donor in good health (CMV status not recorded). Some clones in this sample may be carry-over from other donors' samples.

The genes are TRBV5-6 and TRBJ1-2; D is possibly TRBD1 (6 bases). This CDR3 contains 14 residues. Germline assignment: CDR1 SGHDT and CDR2 YYEEEE. Trimming cost V 4 bases and J 6 bases, with 16 bases left between them. The CDR3 sequence: CASSPPGALDGYTF. The CDR3 DNA follows: TGTGCCAGCAGCCCCCCGGGGGCTTTGGATGGCTACACCTTC.

The V and J genes are TRBV12-3 or TRBV12-4 and TRBJ1-5; 8 bases agree with TRBD1. The CDR3 loop spans 17 amino acids. V lost 5 bases to trimming and J lost 7 bases; unmatched junction nucleotides: 16. The CDR3 nucleotides read TGTGCCAGCAGTGCCCTGGACAGGGAGGTGAGGGACCAGCCCCAGCATTTT. Its translation: CASSALDREVRDQPQHF.

The chain uses TRBV5-4 and TRBJ2-2; D possibly corresponds to TRBD1 (6 bases). The length of the CDR3 is 15 residues. V lost 3 bases and J lost 5, with 14 bases in between. CDR1 and CDR2 from the germline V gene are SGHNT and YYREEE (reference sequence). CDR3 DNA: TGTGCCAGCAGCTGGGGCCCAGGACAGACCGGGGAGCTGTTTTTT. Protein sequence: CASSWGPGQTGELFF.

V gene TRBV27 combines with J gene TRBJ2-5; 9 bases line up with TRBD1. CDR1 is MNHEY and CDR2 is SMNVEV in the germline V gene (reference sequence). Trimming removed 3 bases from V and 5 bases from J; junction bases left unmatched: 4. This CDR3 has 14 amino acids. The CDR3 DNA is TGTGCCAGCAGTTTCGGACAGGGGATCGAGACCCAGTACTTC. As protein: CASSFGQGIETQYF.

V is TRBV20-1 and J is TRBJ2-7; D is perhaps TRBD2 (5 bases). V lost 3 bases and J 4 bases, leaving 16 bases between the germline ends. CDR1 and CDR2 from the germline V gene are DFQATT and SNEGSKA (reference sequence). The CDR3 length is 14 residues. DNA of the CDR3: TGCAGTGCTAGTCCCGGGGTAGGAATTTACGAGCAGTACTTC. Translation: CSASPGVGIYEQYF.

CDR3 coding DNA: TGTGCCAGCAGTGACTCGTGGGGATCAGATACGCAGTATTTT. Translating it yields CASSDSWGSDTQYF. The V and J genes are TRBV6-4 and TRBJ2-3; D gene unclear. Germline CDR1 MRHNA, CDR2 SNTAGT. Trimming cost V 0 bases and J 4 bases, with 8 bases left between them. The CDR3 is 14 residues long.